The T cell receptor beta chain described here comes from a study of early T cells in non-severe SARS-CoV-2 infection. Study as a whole: Unsorted whole-blood RNA was sequenced in bulk, leaving chains unpaired.

This clonotype was found a few times. As yet, its antigen is unknown. The library protocol tagged individual cDNA molecules with unique molecular identifiers. TCRdb processed the 5' RACE reads anew with MiXCR; each CDR3 protein has one entry. The data show about 82,000 distinct CDR3 sequences, about 13% seen once. Findings of the study overall: Clonotype matching in VDJdb favored anti-spike CD8 responses and did not capture private and CD4 specificities.

The CDR3 is 11 residues long. V was clipped by 5 bases and J by 7 bases, with 9 bases between them. CDR1 is MNHEY, CDR2 SMNVEV, per germline (reference sequence). Sequencing was carried out using whole blood. The chain uses TRBV27 and TRBJ2-7, with no clear D. The source of this sequence is an adult who was a healthcare worker with PCR-confirmed SARS-CoV-2 infection or an uninfected control (not recorded which). DNA for the CDR3: TGTGCCAGCAGTCCCTTGGGGGAGCAGTACTTC. Translated, it gives CASSPLGEQYF.